This T cell receptor beta chain was sequenced in a study of response to subunit inactivated influenza vaccine. V was pared by 5 bases and J by 0 bases, with 11 bases between. Germline CDR1 SGHAT, CDR2 FQNNGV. The CDR3 consists of 14 residues. MiXCR, applied by TCRdb to the RT-PCR reads, yields one record per CDR3 protein. Among about 520,000 distinct CDR3 sequences, 25% were seen once, and the ten largest hold 1.5% to 2%. In the case of this clonotype: Its specificity is unknown.

The study, taken as a whole, reports: Every seasonal influenza vaccination brings in few new T cells, the authors suggested.

The chain uses TRBV11-2 and TRBJ2-7; the D is unclear. This TCR derives from a man over 45 who received an inactivated influenza vaccine. The sample was CD4+ T cells sorted from PBMCs, taken roughly 5 days after vaccination. The CDR3 nucleotides are TGTGCCAGCAGCATACGGACCGCCTCCTACGAGCAGTACTTC. Encoded protein: CASSIRTASYEQYF.